These 6 T cell receptor beta chains were sequenced from one sample in a study of T cell responses to AZD1222 COVID-19 vaccine. Repertoires were generated with immunoSEQ multiplex PCR, while TCRdb's copy carries only in-frame clones and drops some. The sample shows about 100,000 clones, approximately 88% of them seen only once. Sequenced here: peripheral blood, sampled on day 0 of AZD1222 vaccination. The receptors stem from an adult in good health.

V usage is TRBV10-3 and J usage is TRBJ1-2; TRBD1 agrees at 8 bases. CDR1 is ENHRY, CDR2 SYGVKD, per germline. Trimming cost V 10 bases and J 7 bases; bases outside gene matches: 17. CDR3 size: 15 residues. The chain's CDR3 is CATQEADRGIGGYTF. CDR3 nucleotides: TGTGCCACCCAGGAAGCCGACAGGGGAATTGGTGGCTACACCTTC.

The chain combines TRBV24-1 with TRBJ2-5; 9 nucleotides align to TRBD1. The CDR3 has 16 residues. CDR1 KGHDR and CDR2 SFDVKD come from the germline V gene. Germline trimming cut 4 bases from V and 5 bases from J; bases unmatched to any gene: 10. The chain's CDR3 is CATSDGTGRIAETQYF. The CDR3 coding sequence is TGTGCCACCAGTGACGGGACAGGGAGAATCGCGGAGACCCAGTACTTC.

The sample holds one count of this clone. The chain carries TRBV5-1 and TRBJ1-1; D is undetermined. CDR3 length: 14 residues. Germline lookup yields CDR1 SGHRS and CDR2 YFSETQ. Trimming shortened V by 2 bases and J by 4 bases, and 12 bases separated the two germline ends. The CDR3 spells CASSFRNPTTEAFF. Here the CDR3 DNA reads TGCGCCAGCAGCTTTAGGAATCCTACCACTGAAGCTTTCTTT. Based on the CDR3 plus reference TRBV5-1 and TRBJ1-1, the full variable domain is KAGVTQTPRYLIKTRGQQVTLSCSPISGHRSVSWYQQTPGQGLQFLFEYFSETQRNKGNFPGRFSGRQFSNSRSEMNVSTLELGDSALYLCASSFRNPTTEAFFGQGTRLTVV.

V is TRBV5-1 and J is TRBJ2-2; no clear D gene. This CDR3 spans 14 amino acids. Germline CDR1 is SGHRS and CDR2 is YFSETQ. V lost 4 bases to trimming and J lost 5 bases, with 12 bases between them. CDR3 amino acids: CASSGIGVTGELFF. For the CDR3, the DNA is TGCGCCAGCAGCGGGATAGGCGTAACCGGGGAGCTGTTTTTT.

V usage is TRBV5-6 and J usage is TRBJ1-5; D unresolved. The CDR3 has 16 residues. Germline loops: CDR1 SGHDT, CDR2 YYEEEE. V lost 1 base and J lost 2, with 13 bases in between. The CDR3 DNA sequence: TGTGCCAGCAGCTTGCGTGCTGGATTGGGCAATCAGCCCCAGCATTTT. Amino acid sequence: CASSLRAGLGNQPQHF.

The chain links TRBV7-9 to TRBJ2-2, with TRBD1 as a possible D gene (5 bases). Trimming cost V 2 bases and J 7 bases, with 8 bases left between them. The CDR3 runs to 13 residues. Germline CDR1 SEHNR, CDR2 FQNEAQ (reference sequence). DNA for the CDR3: TGTGCCAGCAGCTTATCAGGGAACGGGGAGCTGTTTTTT. Amino acids: CASSLSGNGELFF.